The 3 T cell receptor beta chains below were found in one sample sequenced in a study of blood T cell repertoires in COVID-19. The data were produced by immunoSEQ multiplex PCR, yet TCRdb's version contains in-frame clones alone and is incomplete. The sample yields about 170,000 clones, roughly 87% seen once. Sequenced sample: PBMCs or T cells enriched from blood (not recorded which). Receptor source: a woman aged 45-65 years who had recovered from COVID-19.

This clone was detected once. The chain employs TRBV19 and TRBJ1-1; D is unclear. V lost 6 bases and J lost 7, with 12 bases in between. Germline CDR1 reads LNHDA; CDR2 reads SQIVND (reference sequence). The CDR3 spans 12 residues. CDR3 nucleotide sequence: TGTGCCAGTAGACCACGGGAGGGTGAAGCTTTCTTT. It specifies CASRPREGEAFF.

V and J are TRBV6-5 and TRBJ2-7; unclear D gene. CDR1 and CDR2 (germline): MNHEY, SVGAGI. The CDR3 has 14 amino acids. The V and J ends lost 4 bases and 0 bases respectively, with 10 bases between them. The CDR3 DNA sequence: TGTGCCAGCAGTTCCACTGCCAACTCCTACGAGCAGTACTTC. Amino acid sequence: CASSSTANSYEQYF.

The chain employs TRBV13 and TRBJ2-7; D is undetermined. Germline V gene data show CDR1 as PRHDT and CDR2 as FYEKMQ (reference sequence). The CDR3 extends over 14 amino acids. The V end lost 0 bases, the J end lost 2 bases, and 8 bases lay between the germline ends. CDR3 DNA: TGTGCCAGCAGCTTAGGCCCCTCCCCCTACGAGCAGTACTTC. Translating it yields CASSLGPSPYEQYF.